A single sample is the source of the 30 T cell receptor beta chains below, sequenced in a study of T-cell memory formation after mild COVID-19 (dated by TCRdb to 2020 to 2022). Receptor libraries were prepared by 5' RACE. Reads for this sample came from an Illumina NovaSeq 6000. TCRdb's own reprocessing of the public reads used fastp at Q25 and MiXCR and kept productive beta chains. Entries are consolidated by CDR3 protein sequence, retaining the most common genes and DNA. A total of about 140,000 distinct CDR3 sequences appear in this sample, 11% to 15% of them only once. The top ten hold about 27% of the sample. The sequenced material came from PBMCs or a T cell subset sorted from them (not recorded which). Receptor source: an adult woman who had mild COVID-19 (a few samples of this study predate the infection). The sample titles of this study are shuffled in the database, so cell type and time point are left out; the donor was told from shared clones.

The J gene is TRBJ2-1, the V gene TRBV7-6; D gene ambiguous. With 2 bases removed from V and 4 bases from J, the gap between germline ends came to 9 bases. The CDR3 has 14 residues. Per the germline V gene, CDR1 is SGHVS and CDR2 is FNYEAQ. This CDR3 reads CASSLSPFYNEQFF. CDR3 coding DNA: TGTGCCAGCAGCTTATCACCATTTTACAATGAGCAGTTCTTC.

This chain links TRBV5-1 with TRBJ2-1, with TRBD1 identical over 12 bases. V shed 1 base and J 8 bases; nucleotides not matched to a gene: 7. The V gene's germline CDR1 is SGHRS and CDR2 YFSETQ. The CDR3 is 16 amino acids. Here the CDR3 reads CASSLYGTGGIDEQFF. The CDR3 DNA sequence: TGCGCCAGCAGCTTGTATGGGACAGGGGGCATCGATGAGCAGTTCTTC.

There are a few counts of this clonotype. The V and J genes are TRBV4-3 and TRBJ2-1, with 7 bases aligning to TRBD2. Germline V gives CDR1 LGHNA, CDR2 YSLEER. The CDR3 is 16 amino acids. V lost 1 base to trimming and J lost 4 bases; unmatched junction nucleotides: 7. The CDR3 sequence: CASSQVAWEGYNEQFF. In DNA, the CDR3 is TGCGCCAGCAGCCAAGTAGCTTGGGAGGGATACAATGAGCAGTTCTTC.

The chain couples TRBV27 to TRBJ2-7; D perhaps matches TRBD1 (7 bases). Per the germline V gene, CDR1 is MNHEY and CDR2 is SMNVEV (reference sequence). This CDR3 is built from 18 residues. V gave up 3 bases and J gave up 0 bases, with 21 bases separating them. The CDR3 is CASSFSVSGQGGSYEQYF. The CDR3 nucleotides read TGTGCCAGCAGTTTTTCGGTCTCCGGGCAGGGGGGCTCCTACGAGCAGTACTTC.

This chain links TRBV27 with TRBJ2-7, with 8 bases aligning to TRBD2. V was pared by 3 bases and J by 3 bases, with 1 base of the junction left unmatched. CDR1 is MNHEY and CDR2 is SMNVEV in the germline V gene (reference sequence). The CDR3 spans 13 residues. CDR3 residues: CASSFSGVYEQYF. In DNA, the CDR3 is TGTGCCAGCAGTTTTAGCGGGGTCTACGAGCAGTACTTC.

This clonotype was counted between two and nine times. V is TRBV7-7 and J is TRBJ2-5; 9 nucleotides agree with TRBD1. Losses at the gene ends were 6 bases for V and 2 bases for J; bases not matched to a gene: 7. The CDR3 is 15 residues long. The germline V gene has CDR1 SSHAT and CDR2 FNYEAQ (reference sequence). CDR3 coding DNA: TGTGCCAGCAGTCAACGGACAGGGGTGCAAGAGACCCAGTACTTC. The encoded protein is CASSQRTGVQETQYF.

The chain couples TRBV4-1 to TRBJ2-2, with 11 bases identical to TRBD2. This CDR3 region has 17 residues. CDR1 and CDR2 from the germline V gene are MGHRA and YSYEKL. V gave up 0 bases and J gave up 7 bases; unmatched junction bases: 7. The CDR3 sequence is CASSQDTSGGGDGELFF. In DNA form, the CDR3 reads TGCGCCAGCAGCCAAGACACTAGCGGGGGTGGGGACGGGGAGCTGTTTTTT.

J is TRBJ2-5 and V is TRBV7-9, with 7 bases identical to TRBD1. The CDR3 length is 14 residues. J gave up 1 base and V 5 bases, and 4 bases lay outside the gene matches. Germline V gene data show CDR1 as SEHNR and CDR2 as FQNEAQ (reference sequence). The CDR3 sequence: CASSRDSAQETQYF. CDR3 nucleotide sequence: TGTGCCAGCAGCCGGGACAGCGCCCAAGAGACCCAGTACTTC.

This clonotype came up a few times. This chain connects TRBV7-6 to TRBJ1-1; 7 nucleotides match TRBD1. CDR1 and CDR2 from the germline V gene are SGHVS and FNYEAQ. Trimming removed 4 bases from V and 7 bases from J; junction bases left unmatched: 6. The CDR3 loop spans 13 amino acids. The chain's CDR3 is CASSSTGELEAFF. CDR3 DNA sequence: TGTGCCAGCAGCTCAACAGGGGAACTTGAAGCTTTCTTT. The whole variable domain, remainder taken from reference TRBV7-6 and TRBJ1-1, is GAGVSQSPRYKVTKRGQDVALRCDPISGHVSLYWYRQALGQGPEFLTYFNYEAQQDKSGLPNDRFSAERPEGSISTLTIQRTEQRDSAMYRCASSSTGELEAFFGQGTRLTVV.

The chain combines TRBV7-9 with TRBJ2-1; D unclear. V shed 6 bases and J shed 8 bases, with 11 bases lying between them. Per the germline V gene, CDR1 is SEHNR and CDR2 is FQNEAQ (reference sequence). The CDR3 runs 12 residues. In DNA form, the CDR3 reads TGTGCCAGCAGAACTTTCTCCTATGAGCAGTTCTTC. Protein: CASRTFSYEQFF.

V usage is TRBV12-3 or TRBV12-4 and J usage is TRBJ2-3; D gene uncertain. Trimming pared 2 bases from V and 4 bases from J, leaving 7 bases between. The CDR3 covers 13 residues. CDR3 in amino acids: CASSLRVADTQYF. The CDR3 DNA follows: TGTGCCAGCAGTTTAAGAGTAGCAGATACGCAGTATTTT.

This clonotype has a handful of counts. This chain joins TRBV4-2 and TRBJ1-1; D gene ambiguous. With 4 bases removed from V and 5 bases from J, the gap between germline ends came to 11 bases. Germline CDR1 and CDR2: LGHNA and YNFKEQ. The CDR3 is 13 residues long. The CDR3 loop reads CASSPEVGTEAFF. CDR3 nucleotide sequence: TGTGCCAGCAGCCCCGAGGTGGGGACTGAAGCTTTCTTT.

On this clonotype itself: One end of the junction fails to match germline, which may point to a read error. The chain uses TRBV5-5 and TRBJ1-2; unclear D gene. Germline CDR1 is SGHKS and CDR2 is YYEKEE (reference sequence). The CDR3 spans 11 residues. The CDR3 loop is CASTLGYGYTF. The CDR3 coding sequence is TGTGCCAGCACCTTGGGTTATGGCTACACCTTC.

This clonotype was counted a few times. The CDR3 nucleotides read TGTGCCAGCAGCTTACCTCCAACTAGCCCGAAAGAGACCCAGTACTTC. As protein: CASSLPPTSPKETQYF. The chain joins TRBV12-3 or TRBV12-4 to TRBJ2-5; D might be TRBD2 (6 bases). This CDR3 has 16 residues. V gave up 6 bases and J gave up 3 bases, with 20 bases separating them.

This clonotype has a count of ten or more. The V gene is TRBV5-1, the J gene TRBJ2-5; a weak D match, TRBD1 (5 bases). There are 16 residues in the CDR3. Germline V gene sequence: CDR1 SGHRS, CDR2 YFSETQ. The germline V and J ends were trimmed by 0 bases and 1 base, with 13 bases remaining between them. CDR3 bases: TGCGCCAGCAGCTTGGTCTTGACAGAGATCCAAGAGACCCAGTACTTC. Translated, it gives CASSLVLTEIQETQYF.

The chain carries TRBV7-9 and TRBJ2-1; the D is unclear. Germline V gene sequence: CDR1 SEHNR, CDR2 FQNEAQ (reference sequence). This CDR3 has 14 residues. V gave up 7 bases and J gave up 2 bases, with 12 bases separating them. The CDR3 spells CASTGTVAYNEQFF. The CDR3 nucleotides are TGTGCCAGCACCGGAACAGTAGCCTACAATGAGCAGTTCTTC.

This clonotype was counted a few times. This chain joins TRBV27 and TRBJ1-1, with a possible D match to TRBD1 (6 bases). Germline V gene sequence: CDR1 MNHEY, CDR2 SMNVEV (reference sequence). The CDR3 sequence is 11 residues long. The ends were cut back, 5 bases at V and 10 bases at J, with 11 bases in the middle. The CDR3, as DNA: TGTGCCAGCAGTAGGGGGTTTGGAGCTTTCTTT. This sequence encodes CASSRGFGAFF.

The chain links TRBV6-5 to TRBJ2-7; unclear D gene. The CDR3 extends over 15 amino acids. V was pared by 5 bases and J by 2 bases, with 16 bases between. Germline V gene data show CDR1 as MNHEY and CDR2 as SVGAGI. Written as DNA, the CDR3 is TGTGCCAGCAGTCCGCGCCCTATCGAGCCCTACGAGCAGTACTTC. Translating it yields CASSPRPIEPYEQYF.

The sample holds many counts of this clonotype. The chain couples TRBV20-1 to TRBJ2-1, with D tentatively TRBD2 (5 bases). The CDR3 contains 14 residues. The germline V gene encodes CDR1 DFQATT and CDR2 SNEGSKA (reference sequence). Trimming took 6 bases from V and 2 from J, leaving 14 bases between them. The CDR3 reads CSANREFTYNEQFF. The CDR3, as DNA: TGCAGTGCGAATCGGGAATTCACCTACAATGAGCAGTTCTTC.

The CDR3 region is CASSPTGDNSYEQYF. CDR3 nucleotide sequence: TGCGCCAGCAGCCCGACCGGGGACAATTCCTACGAGCAGTACTTC. The chain combines TRBV4-1 with TRBJ2-7; a possible D gene is TRBD1 (6 bases). This CDR3 has 15 amino acids. V gave up 4 bases and J gave up 1 base, with 14 bases separating them. Germline loops: CDR1 MGHRA, CDR2 YSYEKL.

The rearrangement uses TRBV7-9 and TRBJ2-1; 11 bases map to TRBD2. Germline loops: CDR1 SEHNR, CDR2 FQNEAQ (reference sequence). This CDR3 is 17 amino acids long. The V gene end was trimmed by 5 bases and the J gene end by 8 bases; junction bases not matched to a gene: 14. CDR3 region: CASSPQTASGRPDEQFF. The CDR3 nucleotides read TGTGCCAGCAGCCCGCAAACGGCTAGCGGGAGGCCCGATGAGCAGTTCTTC.

The V and J genes are TRBV6-2 or TRBV6-3 and TRBJ1-1; 7 bases line up with TRBD1. The V and J ends lost 6 bases and 3 bases, in that order; junction bases with no gene match: 7. There are 14 residues in the CDR3. The germline V gene encodes CDR1 MNHEY and CDR2 SVGEGT. The CDR3 coding sequence is TGTGCCAGCAGCCTTCAGACAGGGTACACTGAAGCTTTCTTT. Protein product: CASSLQTGYTEAFF.

The genes are TRBV9 and TRBJ2-7; 9 positions agree with TRBD2. V trimming: 4 bases; J trimming: 0 bases; junction bases outside the gene matches: 8. The CDR3 extends over 16 amino acids. CDR1 and CDR2 (germline): SGDLS, YYNGEE. This chain's CDR3 is CASSTSRTSVSYEQYF. CDR3 DNA: TGTGCCAGCAGCACCTCACGGACTAGCGTCTCCTACGAGCAGTACTTC.

This clonotype was detected a few times. V is TRBV3-1 and J is TRBJ2-7; D is undetermined. The CDR3 loop spans 15 amino acids. Germline loops: CDR1 LGHDT, CDR2 YNNKEL (reference sequence). V gave up 3 bases and J gave up 2 bases, with 14 bases separating them. CDR3 DNA: TGTGCCAGCAGCCAGACCCTACAAGGACCCTACGAGCAGTACTTC. Translation: CASSQTLQGPYEQYF.

This clonotype was seen a few times. This chain uses TRBV7-9 with TRBJ2-2; D is undetermined. Trimming pared 5 bases from V and 7 bases from J, leaving 20 bases between. The CDR3 totals 16 residues. CDR1 and CDR2 from the germline V gene are SEHNR and FQNEAQ (reference sequence). The CDR3 nucleotides are TGTGCCAGCAGCCTCGCGCTGGGGATACCAAGCGGGGAGCTGTTTTTT. This gives the protein CASSLALGIPSGELFF.

The sample holds a few counts of this clonotype. This rearrangement joins TRBV7-2 to TRBJ2-7, with D possibly TRBD1 on 6 matching bases. The CDR3 runs 14 residues. The V and J ends lost 1 base and 4 bases respectively, with 11 bases between them. CDR1 SGHTA and CDR2 FQGNSA come from the germline V gene. The DNA of the CDR3 is TGTGCCAGCAGCTTAGTCGGAACAGGGTACGAGCAGTACTTC. It yields the protein CASSLVGTGYEQYF.

The chain links TRBV6-5 to TRBJ1-2; 9 nucleotides agree with TRBD1. Germline V gene lookup returns CDR1 MNHEY and CDR2 SVGAGI. The CDR3 is 16 amino acids. The V gene end was trimmed by 4 bases and the J gene end by 4 bases; junction bases not matched to a gene: 10. The CDR3 region is CASSWDRESVGYGYTF. The CDR3 coding sequence is TGTGCCAGCAGTTGGGACAGGGAGAGCGTTGGCTATGGCTACACCTTC.

This clonotype was seen more than once but under ten times. V is TRBV12-3 or TRBV12-4 and J is TRBJ2-1; weak D call: TRBD2 (6 bases). The V end was cut by 8 bases, the J end by 4 bases, with 21 bases between. The CDR3 sequence is 16 residues long. The CDR3 coding sequence is TGTGCCAGCCAAGCTTTACTAGCCCCCAATTACAATGAGCAGTTCTTC. Translation: CASQALLAPNYNEQFF.

The V gene is TRBV7-9, the J gene TRBJ1-5, with TRBD1 matching 7 bases. V dropped 5 bases and J dropped 2; count of bases not matched to a gene: 6. The germline V gene has CDR1 SEHNR and CDR2 FQNEAQ (reference sequence). The CDR3 length is 15 residues. The CDR3 loop reads CASSGDRERNQPQHF. The CDR3 DNA is TGTGCCAGCAGCGGCGACAGGGAGCGCAATCAGCCCCAGCATTTT. Using reference TRBV7-9 and TRBJ1-5 for the parts outside the CDR3, the full variable domain is DTGVSQNPRHKITKRGQNVTFRCDPISEHNRLYWYRQTLGQGPEFLTYFQNEAQLEKSRLLSDRFSAERPKGSFSTLEIQRTEQGDSAMYLCASSGDRERNQPQHFGDGTRLSIL.

The sample holds many counts of this clonotype. The chain is built from TRBV12-3 or TRBV12-4 and TRBJ2-3; 10 bases fit TRBD2. The length of the CDR3 is 14 residues. Losses at the gene ends were 6 bases for V and 5 bases for J; bases not matched to a gene: 5. The CDR3 region has the DNA TGTGCCAGCAGCCTAGCGGGAGCGGGAGATACGCAGTATTTT. As protein: CASSLAGAGDTQYF.